This TCR beta chain was recovered during a study of blood T cell repertoires in COVID-19. Across the study: The United States, Italy and Spain supplied acute and convalescent COVID-19 samples.

In the original analysis: Reference gene primer amplification yielded estimated nucleated cell counts. Libraries were prepared by immunoSEQ multiplex PCR; TCRdb keeps only in-frame clonotypes and omits some of them. V and J calls and clone size come straight from that table; D and trimming were deduced from the DNA. Altogether about 190,000 clones are present, nearly 90% being singletons, with the ten largest covering about 22%. V shed 4 bases, J shed 5 bases, and the junction held 10 bases outside the gene matches. Per the germline V gene, CDR1 is KGHDR and CDR2 is SFDVKD. The CDR3 consists of 16 residues.

The gene calls are TRBV24-1 and TRBJ2-5, with 9 nucleotides matching TRBD1. The sequenced sample consisted of peripheral blood. The source of this sequence is a man in his fifties or sixties with active or convalescent COVID-19. The CDR3 region has the DNA TGTGCCACCAGTGAGCCGGACAGGGGTGTGGGGGAGACCCAGTACTTC. As protein: CATSEPDRGVGETQYF.